This TCR beta chain derives from a study of blood T cell repertoires in COVID-19. Study background: The United States, Italy and Spain were the sources of the acute and convalescent COVID-19 samples. Sample material is recorded as cDNA or gDNA derived from T cells, B-cell-depleted T cells, or PBMCs.

There are 13 residues in the CDR3. Trimming took 4 bases from V and 5 from J, leaving 9 bases between them. Per the germline V gene, CDR1 is SGHDN and CDR2 is FVKESK. Per the study methods: Estimates of nucleated cell counts were drawn from the amplification of reference gene primers. The method was immunoSEQ multiplex PCR; TCRdb's version includes in-frame clones alone and lacks a portion of them. V, J and clone size reflect that table, while D and trimming were determined from the DNA. The sample yields 250,000 to 300,000 clones, approximately 91% seen once. The source material was PBMCs or T cells enriched from blood (not recorded which). The origin of this receptor is a woman in her thirties or forties with acute COVID-19. The gene calls are TRBV14 and TRBJ2-1; D gene uncertain. The CDR3 reads CASSPGPNNEQFF. The DNA for the CDR3 is TGTGCCAGCAGCCCTGGGCCAAACAATGAGCAGTTCTTC.